The 5 T cell receptor beta chains listed next were all sequenced from one sample in a study of Ad26.COV2.S vaccination and SARS-CoV-2 variants. The treatment here: roughly 20 received Ad26.COV2.S at low or high dose, single or two shots; five or six received placebo; per-sample allocation not given. Sample collection was performed on day 63 after the first vaccine or placebo injection. TCRdb's table, derived via immunoSEQ multiplex PCR, lists solely in-frame clones and lacks some. The sample shows approximately 280,000 clones, about 89% of them seen only once. The sample was peripheral blood, taken in a trial of Ad26.COV2.S vaccine versus placebo. The receptors originated from a person between 18 and 60 years old who received the Ad26.COV2.S COVID-19 vaccine or a placebo.

V gene TRBV4-1 combines with J gene TRBJ2-1; 7 nucleotides match TRBD2. CDR1 and CDR2 from the germline V gene are MGHRA and YSYEKL. Losses at the gene ends were 2 bases for V and 2 bases for J; bases not matched to a gene: 12. This CDR3 comprises 18 residues. The CDR3 DNA reads as TGCGCCAGCAGCCAACTTGCTATAGCGGGCTCGACCTACAATGAGCAGTTCTTC. Its protein is CASSQLAIAGSTYNEQFF.

J is TRBJ2-2 and V is TRBV3-1 (or the pseudogene TRBV3-2); 8 bases fit TRBD1. There are 17 residues in the CDR3. Germline CDR1 and CDR2: LGHDT and YNNKEL (reference sequence). V lost 3 bases to trimming and J lost 6 bases; unmatched junction nucleotides: 12. The CDR3 DNA follows: TGTGCCAGCAGCCATCCTAGGACCCGGACAGGGTCCGGGGAGCTGTTTTTT. Amino acid sequence: CASSHPRTRTGSGELFF.

This clone was observed a single time. This chain links TRBV11-2 with TRBJ2-7; a possible D gene is TRBD2 (6 bases). Per germline, CDR1 SGHAT and CDR2 FQNNGV. This CDR3 is built from 15 residues. The V end lost 0 bases, the J end lost 3 bases, and 12 bases lay between the germline ends. CDR3 amino acids: CASSLERDPFYEQYF. The CDR3 DNA is TGTGCCAGCAGCTTAGAGCGGGACCCTTTCTACGAGCAGTACTTC. The entire variable domain, with the rest obtained from reference TRBV11-2 and TRBJ2-7, is as follows: EAGVAQSPRYKIIEKRQSVAFWCNPISGHATLYWYQQILGQGPKLLIQFQNNGVVDDSQLPKDRFSAERLKGVDSTLKIQPAKLEDSAVYLCASSLERDPFYEQYFGPGTRLTVT.

The chain is built from TRBV19 and TRBJ2-1; 9 bases fit TRBD2. In germline, CDR1 is LNHDA, CDR2 SQIVND (reference sequence). This CDR3 region has 14 residues. Losses at the gene ends were 3 bases for V and 7 bases for J; bases not matched to a gene: 4. DNA of the CDR3: TGTGCCAGTAGTATGGGAGGACTAGCGAATGAGCAGTTCTTC. Protein sequence: CASSMGGLANEQFF.

The chain couples TRBV9 to TRBJ2-4; D gene unclear. V lost 4 bases, J lost 1 base, and 15 bases lay in between. CDR1 is SGDLS and CDR2 is YYNGEE in the germline V gene. This CDR3 region has 16 residues. The CDR3 DNA reads as TGTGCCAGCAGCCCCGGACCCCCCGGGGCCAAAAACATTCAGTACTTC. This translates into CASSPGPPGAKNIQYF.